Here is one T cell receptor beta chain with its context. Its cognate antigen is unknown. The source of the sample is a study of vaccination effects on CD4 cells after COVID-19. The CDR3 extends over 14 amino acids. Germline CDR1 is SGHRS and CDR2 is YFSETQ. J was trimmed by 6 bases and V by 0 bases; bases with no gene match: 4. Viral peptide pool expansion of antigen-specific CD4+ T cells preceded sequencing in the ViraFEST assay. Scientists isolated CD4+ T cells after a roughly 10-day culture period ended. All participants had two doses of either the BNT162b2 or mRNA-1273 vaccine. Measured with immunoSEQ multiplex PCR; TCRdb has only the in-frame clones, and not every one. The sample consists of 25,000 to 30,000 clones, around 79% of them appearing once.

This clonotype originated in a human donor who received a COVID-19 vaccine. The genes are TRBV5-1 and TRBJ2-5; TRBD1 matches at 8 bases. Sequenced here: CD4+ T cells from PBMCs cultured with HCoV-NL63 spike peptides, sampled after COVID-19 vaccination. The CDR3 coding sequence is TGCGCCAGCAGCTTGGCTCCAGGGGGCCAGACCCAGTACTTC. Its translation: CASSLAPGGQTQYF.